This TCR beta chain was observed in a study of low-dose radiotherapy and immunotherapy resistance in tumors. Study background: A total of 13 Gy over 26 weeks was given to Cohort 2 as 1 Gy per fraction every two weeks. Oral aspirin at 300 mg was taken daily by patients for four cycles, beginning on cycle 1 day 1.

This clonotype has a handful of counts. Primers targeting TRAV and TRBV primed first-strand cDNA, covering alpha and beta chains. With a V-primer adapter and a constant-region primer, TCRs were amplified for 20 PCR cycles. From the reads, TCRdb called clonotypes with MiXCR, one entry per CDR3 protein. The sample consists of 95,000 to 100,000 distinct CDR3 sequences, roughly 20% of them appearing once. Stated time point: after trial treatment. This sample's treatment: LDRT plus nivolumab, ipilimumab, low-dose cyclophosphamide and aspirin (RACIN trial). The material was PBMCs, obtained after low-dose radiotherapy plus immunotherapy. The clonotype originates from a male donor with prostate cancer.

CDR3 bases: TGCAGCGTTGAGCTTCAGGGGAACACTGAAGCTTTCTTT. Amino acids: CSVELQGNTEAFF. The chain carries TRBV29-1 and TRBJ1-1, with TRBD1 as a possible D gene (5 bases). The V end was cut by 3 bases, the J end by 1 base, with 9 bases between. This CDR3 is 13 amino acids long. Germline CDR1 and CDR2: SQVTM and ANQGSEA.